The subject of this entry is one TCR beta chain. Its antigen is not identified. This record belongs to a study of Ad26.COV2.S vaccination and SARS-CoV-2 variants. Study summary: Donor got 5x10^10 or 1x10^11 viral particles of Ad26.COV2.S. Study-wide findings and caveats: Analyses that measured TCR breadth and depth may have underestimated total T cell responses.

V gave up 1 base and J gave up 7 bases, with 16 bases separating them. In germline, CDR1 is SEHNR, CDR2 FQNEAQ (reference sequence). The CDR3 is 15 amino acids. The treatment denotes: roughly 20 received Ad26.COV2.S at low or high dose, single or two shots; about 5 received placebo; per-sample allocation not given. The samples were gathered on day 63 after the first injection of vaccine or placebo. Data came from immunoSEQ multiplex PCR; TCRdb stores just in-frame clones and leaves some out. The data contain some 480,000 clones, around nine tenths of them singletons. The V and J genes are TRBV7-9 and TRBJ1-2, with D uncertain. The sequence was obtained from a person aged 18 to 65 who received the Ad26.COV2.S COVID-19 vaccine or a placebo. The sample in question was peripheral blood, obtained in a trial of Ad26.COV2.S vaccine versus placebo. The DNA for the CDR3 is TGTGCCAGCAGCTTAGATCTGGAACCCCACGGTGGCTACACCTTC. The encoded protein is CASSLDLEPHGGYTF.